This is a list of T cell receptor beta chains from one sample in a study of blood T cells in healthy people across ages. TCRdb redid the calling of the 5' RACE reads with MiXCR, one entry per CDR3 protein. The sample consists of around 1,000,000 distinct CDR3 sequences, around 27% of them appearing once. These data also formed part of another study, on T cells of mothers and their children.

Sequencing used blood. All receptors come from a girl aged 2-10 years in good health. Each CDR3 is given with its conserved first and last residue. A D gene is named only where the DNA matches it firmly. Size tells how often a clone was seen (once, few, many) or the class of an expanded clone, and some rows leave it out.

NA | TRBJ1-2 | NA | TRBV6-5 | TGTGCCAGCAGTTTTTTCAGGGGAGGGACGGACTATGGCTACACCTTC | CASSFFRGGTDYGYTF
NA | TRBJ2-4 | NA | TRBV28 | TGTGCCAGCAGTATCCCAGGGGGGGGCGACATTCAGTACTTC | CASSIPGGGDIQYF
NA | TRBJ2-5 | few | TRBV4-1 | TGCGCCAGCAGCCAAGATTTGAGTAGCGAGACCCAGTACTTC | CASSQDLSSETQYF
TRBD1 | TRBJ1-2 | NA | TRBV4-3 | TGCGCCAGCAGCCAAGGTCCAGGGGGCGGAGGCTACACCTTC | CASSQGPGGGGYTF
TRBD2 | TRBJ2-7 | few | TRBV20-1 | TGCAGTGCTAGAGGATGGCTAGCGGAGACCCAACGCGAGCAGTACTTC | CSARGWLAETQREQYF
NA | TRBJ2-1 | NA | TRBV7-8 | TGTGCCAGCAGCCTAGAGAGGACTCCGGTTACCTACAATGAGCAGTTCTTC | CASSLERTPVTYNEQFF
NA | TRBJ1-2 | NA | TRBV20-1 | TGCAGTGCTGCCCTCGGGGGGCTAGATGGCTACACCTTC | CSAALGGLDGYTF
NA | TRBJ1-1 | NA | TRBV29-1 | TGCAGCGTCCTCTCTCACCGGGACACCGACACTGAAGCTTTCTTT | CSVLSHRDTDTEAFF
NA | TRBJ2-7 | few | TRBV20-1 | TGCAGTGCTAGAGCGGGACAACCGTTCTACGAGCAGTACTTC | CSARAGQPFYEQYF
NA | TRBJ1-5 | NA | TRBV4-1 | TGCGCCAGCAGCCTTTTAAGGAATCAGCCCCAGCATTTT | CASSLLRNQPQHF
NA | TRBJ2-5 | NA | TRBV20-1 | TGCAGTGCTGACCCTCAGGGAGACGGAGAGACCCAGTACTTC | CSADPQGDGETQYF
NA | TRBJ2-3 | few | TRBV29-1 | TGCAGCGGAGGGGTGGATACGCAGTATTTT | CSGGVDTQYF
TRBD2 | TRBJ2-1 | NA | TRBV20-1 | TGCAGTGCTAGTTTCCCCGGGACTAGCGGGAGTGGTGAGCAGTTCTTC | CSASFPGTSGSGEQFF
NA | TRBJ2-1 | few | TRBV10-3 | TGTGCCATCAGTGATCGGGGGAGCTCCTACAATGAGCAGTTCTTC | CAISDRGSSYNEQFF
TRBD2 | TRBJ2-7 | few | TRBV5-1 | TGCGCCAGCAGCTTGGGCCCTGGGAGGGGCTCCTACGAGCAGTACTTC | CASSLGPGRGSYEQYF
TRBD1 | TRBJ2-3 | NA | TRBV6-6 | TGTGCCAGCAGTTACTCGTGGGACAGGGGGGATACGCAGTATTTT | CASSYSWDRGDTQYF
NA | TRBJ1-2 | NA | TRBV11-3 | TGTGCCAGCAGCTCAAGGGCGCAGAGCTATGGCTACACCTTC | CASSSRAQSYGYTF
NA | TRBJ2-1 | few | TRBV19 | TGTGCCAGTAGTATAGACCGGGGGATGGTTGAGCAGTTCTTC | CASSIDRGMVEQFF
TRBD2 | TRBJ2-5 | NA | TRBV11-2 | TGTGCCAGCAGCTCCCAGGCGACGGGACTAGCGGGGGGGCAGCAAGCTTGGGAGACCCAGTACTTC | CASSSQATGLAGGQQAWETQYF
NA | TRBJ2-7 | NA | TRBV21-1 | TGTGCCAGCAGCAAAATCGGTCGGGACGGACCCTACGAGCAGTACTTC | CASSKIGRDGPYEQYF